This T cell receptor (beta chain) was observed in a study of cytomegalovirus exposure and HLA in healthy donors. The study ran its PCR with 60 Vbeta and 13 Jbeta primers. This table comes from immunoSEQ multiplex PCR, and its TCRdb copy is limited to in-frame clones, with some not included. Among a few hundred thousand clones listed, approximately 78% were seen once. The V gene's germline CDR1 is MNHNY and CDR2 SVGAGI (reference sequence). The V end was cut by 4 bases, the J end by 4 bases, with 16 bases between. CDR3 length: 15 residues. Sequenced material: PBMCs. The rearrangement joins TRBV6-6 to TRBJ1-1, with D possibly being TRBD1 (6 bases). This receptor was identified in a man aged 30 to 39 in good health and CMV-seronegative. The CDR3 DNA sequence: TGTGCCAGCAGTTCAGGACAGAAGCATGGCACTGAAGCTTTCTTT. Protein sequence: CASSSGQKHGTEAFF.